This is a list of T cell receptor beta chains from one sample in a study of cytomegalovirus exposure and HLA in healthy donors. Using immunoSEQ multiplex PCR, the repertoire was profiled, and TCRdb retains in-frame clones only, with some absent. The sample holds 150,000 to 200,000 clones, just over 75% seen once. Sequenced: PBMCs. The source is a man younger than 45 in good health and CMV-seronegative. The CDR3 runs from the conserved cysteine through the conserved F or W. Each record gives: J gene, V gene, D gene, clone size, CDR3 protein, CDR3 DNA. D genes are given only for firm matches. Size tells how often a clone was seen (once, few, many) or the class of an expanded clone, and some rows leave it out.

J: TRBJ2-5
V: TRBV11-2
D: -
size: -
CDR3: CASSLADSHQETQYF
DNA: TGTGCCAGCAGCTTAGCGGACAGTCACCAAGAGACCCAGTACTTC

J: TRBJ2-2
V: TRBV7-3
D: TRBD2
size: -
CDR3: CASSQTGLANTGELFF
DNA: TGTGCCAGCAGCCAGACGGGACTAGCGAACACCGGGGAGCTGTTTTTT

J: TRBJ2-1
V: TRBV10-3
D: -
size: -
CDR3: CAAHSRSYNEQFF
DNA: TGTGCCGCCCACAGCCGGTCCTACAATGAGCAGTTCTTC

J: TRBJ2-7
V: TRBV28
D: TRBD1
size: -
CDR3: CASRKLLPGQGFYEQYF
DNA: TGTGCCAGCCGCAAACTCCTTCCGGGACAGGGTTTCTACGAGCAGTACTTC

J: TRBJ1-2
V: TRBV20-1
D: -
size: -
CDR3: CSAVQTATF
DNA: TGCAGTGCTGTCCAGACAGCCACCTTC

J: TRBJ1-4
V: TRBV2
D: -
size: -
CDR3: CASSESGGSNEKLFF
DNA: TGTGCCAGCAGTGAATCGGGGGGGTCTAATGAAAAACTGTTTTTT

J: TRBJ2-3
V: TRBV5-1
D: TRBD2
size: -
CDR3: CASSFTRLAGGLDTQYF
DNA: TGCGCCAGCAGCTTCACCCGACTAGCGGGAGGGCTCGATACGCAGTATTTT

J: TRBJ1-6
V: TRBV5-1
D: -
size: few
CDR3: CASSLASPDTNSPLHF
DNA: TGCGCCAGCAGCTTGGCTAGCCCAGATACTAATTCACCCCTCCACTTT

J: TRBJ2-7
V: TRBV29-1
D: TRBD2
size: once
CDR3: CSVRLAVAYEQYF
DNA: TGCAGCGTTAGACTAGCGGTTGCCTACGAGCAGTACTTC

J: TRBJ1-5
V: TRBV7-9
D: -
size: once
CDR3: CASSPGGRADQPQHF
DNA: TGTGCCAGCAGCCCTGGAGGCCGGGCGGATCAGCCCCAGCATTTT

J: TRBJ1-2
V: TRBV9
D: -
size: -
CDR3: CASSPYLRTAYGYTF
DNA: TGTGCCAGCAGCCCCTATCTGAGGACAGCCTATGGCTACACCTTC

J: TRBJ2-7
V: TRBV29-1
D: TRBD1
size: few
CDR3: CSVEAPDRGVSEQYF
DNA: TGCAGCGTTGAAGCCCCTGACAGGGGAGTGAGCGAGCAGTACTTC

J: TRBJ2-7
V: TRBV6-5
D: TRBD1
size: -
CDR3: CASSYSKQGASEQYF
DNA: TGTGCCAGCAGTTACTCGAAACAGGGGGCAAGCGAGCAGTACTTC

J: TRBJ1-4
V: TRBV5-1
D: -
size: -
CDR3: CASSLVQGSEKLFF
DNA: TGCGCCAGCAGCTTGGTGCAGGGAAGTGAAAAACTGTTTTTT

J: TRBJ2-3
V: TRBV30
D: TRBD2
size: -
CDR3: CAWSGLAGGGGGGTDTQYF
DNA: TGTGCCTGGAGTGGACTAGCGGGGGGAGGGGGGGGAGGCACAGATACGCAGTATTTT

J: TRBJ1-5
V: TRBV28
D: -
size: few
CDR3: CASSLPPGIGNQPQHF
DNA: TGTGCCAGCAGTCTCCCCCCAGGGATAGGCAATCAGCCCCAGCATTTT

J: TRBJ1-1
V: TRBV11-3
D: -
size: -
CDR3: CASSSGGALNTEAFF
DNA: TGTGCCAGCAGCTCCGGGGGAGCTCTGAACACTGAAGCTTTCTTT

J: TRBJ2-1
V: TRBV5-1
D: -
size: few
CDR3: CASSLGGSVSEQFF
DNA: TGCGCCAGCAGCTTGGGCGGTAGCGTTAGTGAGCAGTTCTTC

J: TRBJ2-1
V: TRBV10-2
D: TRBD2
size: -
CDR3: CASSMTSGEQFF
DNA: TGCGCCAGCAGCATGACTAGCGGCGAGCAGTTCTTC

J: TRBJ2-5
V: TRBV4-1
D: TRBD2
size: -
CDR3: CASSQGPAGALYEETQYF
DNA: TGCGCCAGCAGCCAAGGGCCCGCGGGAGCTCTTTACGAAGAGACCCAGTACTTC

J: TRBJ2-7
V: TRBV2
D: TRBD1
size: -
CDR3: CASRLFGQGAVEQYF
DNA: TGTGCCAGCCGACTCTTCGGGCAGGGGGCAGTCGAGCAGTACTTC

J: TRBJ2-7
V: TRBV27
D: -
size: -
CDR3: CASSFVGRRSYEQYF
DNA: TGTGCCAGCAGTTTCGTAGGGAGAAGGTCCTACGAGCAGTACTTC

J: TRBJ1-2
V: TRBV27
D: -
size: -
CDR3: CASSTQGRGYGYTF
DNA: TGTGCCAGCAGTACGCAGGGGAGGGGCTATGGCTACACCTTC

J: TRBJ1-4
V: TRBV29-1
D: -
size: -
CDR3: CSVEDRVEKLFF
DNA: TGCAGCGTTGAAGACAGGGTCGAAAAACTGTTTTTT

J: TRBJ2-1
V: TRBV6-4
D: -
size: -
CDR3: CASSTSGDHNEQFF
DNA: TGTGCCAGCAGTACTTCAGGGGACCACAATGAGCAGTTCTTC

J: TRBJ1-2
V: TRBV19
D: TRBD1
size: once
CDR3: CASSIGQGARNGYTF
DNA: TGTGCCAGTAGTATCGGACAGGGGGCTAGGAATGGCTACACCTTC

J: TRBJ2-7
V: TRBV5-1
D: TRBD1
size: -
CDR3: CASSLAGTEEYEQYF
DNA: TGCGCCAGCAGCTTGGCCGGGACAGAGGAATACGAGCAGTACTTC

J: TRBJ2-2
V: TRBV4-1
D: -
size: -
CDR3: CASSHNRVKNTGELFF
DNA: TGCGCCAGCAGCCATAACAGGGTCAAGAACACCGGGGAGCTGTTTTTT